The entry below gives a single TCR beta chain sequence along with its context. What it recognizes is unknown. The data derive from a study of tissue T cells after allogeneic stem cell transplantation. Across the whole study: Patients with graft-versus-host disease had grafts: several unmodified, three CD34-selected and T-cell-depleted.

Regarding the study as a whole: Sampling depth was limited, and the cohort was small and clinically varied. Some tissue clones might be persisting host cells; their alloreactivity or antigen specificity was not determined.

Libraries were prepared by immunoSEQ multiplex PCR; TCRdb keeps only in-frame clonotypes and omits some of them. The sample has some 2,000 clones; less than 70% are singletons. Germline CDR1 and CDR2: SGHRS and YFSETQ. Trimming removed 0 bases at V and 6 bases at J, with 7 bases between. The CDR3 has 13 residues. This research-autopsy study prospectively enrolled adult allogeneic hematopoietic cell transplant recipients with steroid-refractory graft-versus-host disease. The TCR was taken from a male patient aged 60 or older with steroid-refractory graft-versus-host disease after an allogeneic stem cell transplant. Among the T cells, some may be from the graft donor. This specimen was transverse colon tissue, taken at autopsy. The gene calls are TRBV5-1 and TRBJ1-5, with unresolved D. The CDR3 nucleotides read TGCGCCAGCAGCTTGGGCCCGGGTCAGCCCCAGCATTTT. Translation gives CASSLGPGQPQHF.